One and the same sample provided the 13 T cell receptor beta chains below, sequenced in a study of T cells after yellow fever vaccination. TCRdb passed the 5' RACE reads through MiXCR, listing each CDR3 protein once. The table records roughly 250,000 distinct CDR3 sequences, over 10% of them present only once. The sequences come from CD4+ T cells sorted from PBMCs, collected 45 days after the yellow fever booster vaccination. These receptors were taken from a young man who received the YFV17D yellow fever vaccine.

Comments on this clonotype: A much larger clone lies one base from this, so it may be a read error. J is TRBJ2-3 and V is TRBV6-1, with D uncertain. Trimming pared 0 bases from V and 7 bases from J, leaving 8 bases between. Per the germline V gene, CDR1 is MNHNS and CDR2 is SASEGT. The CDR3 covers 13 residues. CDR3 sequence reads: CASSEARCNTQYF. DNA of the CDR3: TGTGCCAGCAGTGAAGCAAGGTGTAATACGCAGTATTTT.

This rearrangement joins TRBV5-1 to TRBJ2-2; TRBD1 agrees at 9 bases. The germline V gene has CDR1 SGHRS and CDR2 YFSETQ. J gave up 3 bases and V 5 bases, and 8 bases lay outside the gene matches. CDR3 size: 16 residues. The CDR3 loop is CASRSGQGRYTGELFF. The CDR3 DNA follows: TGCGCCAGCAGATCCGGACAGGGGAGGTACACCGGGGAGCTGTTTTTT.

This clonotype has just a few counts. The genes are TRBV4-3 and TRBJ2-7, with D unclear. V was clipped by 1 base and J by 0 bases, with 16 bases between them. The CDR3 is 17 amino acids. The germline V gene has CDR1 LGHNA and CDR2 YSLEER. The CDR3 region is CASSQVAFTDSSYEQYF. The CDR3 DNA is TGCGCCAGCAGCCAAGTTGCTTTTACTGATAGCTCCTACGAGCAGTACTTC.

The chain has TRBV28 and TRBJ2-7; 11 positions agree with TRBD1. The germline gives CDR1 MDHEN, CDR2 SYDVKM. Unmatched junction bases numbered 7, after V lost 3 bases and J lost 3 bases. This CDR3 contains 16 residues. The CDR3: CASSFAGGTGGYEQYF. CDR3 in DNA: TGTGCCAGCAGTTTCGCAGGGGGGACAGGGGGCTACGAGCAGTACTTC. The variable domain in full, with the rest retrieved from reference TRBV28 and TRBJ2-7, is DVKVTQSSRYLVKRTGEKVFLECVQDMDHENMFWYRQDPGLGLRLIYFSYDVKMKEKGDIPEGYSVSREKKERFSLILESASTNQTSMYLCASSFAGGTGGYEQYFGPGTRLTVT.

CDR3 coding DNA: TGTGCCAGCACCCAAGTGGGTAGGGGGGCCGACAATGAGCAGTTCTTC. Its protein is CASTQVGRGADNEQFF. The genes are TRBV11-2 and TRBJ2-1; D possibly matches TRBD1 or TRBD2 (6 bases each). The CDR3 spans 16 residues. Trimming pared 7 bases from V and 5 bases from J, leaving 21 bases between. CDR1 is SGHAT, CDR2 FQNNGV, per germline.

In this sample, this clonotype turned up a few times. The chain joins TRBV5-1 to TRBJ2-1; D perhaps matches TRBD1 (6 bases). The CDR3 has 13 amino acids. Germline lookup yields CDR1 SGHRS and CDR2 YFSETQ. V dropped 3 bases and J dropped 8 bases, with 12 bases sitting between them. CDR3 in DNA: TGCGCCAGCAGCTGGCAGGGGAGTGATGAGCAGTTCTTC. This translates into CASSWQGSDEQFF.

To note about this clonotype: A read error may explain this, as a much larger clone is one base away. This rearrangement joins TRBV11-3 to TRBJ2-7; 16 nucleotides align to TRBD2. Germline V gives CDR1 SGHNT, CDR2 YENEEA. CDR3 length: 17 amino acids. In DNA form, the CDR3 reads TGTACCAGCAGTCCGGGACTAGCGGGAGGGACCTCCTACGAGCAGTACTTC. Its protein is CTSSPGLAGGTSYEQYF. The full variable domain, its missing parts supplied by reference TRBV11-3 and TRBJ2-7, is EAGVVQSPRYKIIEKKQPVAFWCNPISGHNTLYWYLQNLGQGPELLIRYENEEAVDDSQLPKDRFSAERLKGVDSTLKIQPAELGDSAVYLCTSSPGLAGGTSYEQYFGPGTRLTVT.

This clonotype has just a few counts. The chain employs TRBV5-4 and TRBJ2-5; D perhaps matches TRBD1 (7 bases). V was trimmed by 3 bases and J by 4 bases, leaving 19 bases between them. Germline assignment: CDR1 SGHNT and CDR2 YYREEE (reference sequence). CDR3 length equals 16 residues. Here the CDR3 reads CASSSLRQGGGETQYF. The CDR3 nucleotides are TGTGCCAGCAGCTCATTACGACAGGGAGGAGGAGAGACCCAGTACTTC.

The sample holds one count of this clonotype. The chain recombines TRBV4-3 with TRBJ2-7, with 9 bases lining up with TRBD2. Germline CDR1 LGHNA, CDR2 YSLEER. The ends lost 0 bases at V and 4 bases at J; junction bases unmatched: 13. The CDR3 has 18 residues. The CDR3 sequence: CASSQDGKAGGWSYEQYF. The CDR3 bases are TGCGCCAGCAGCCAAGATGGGAAAGCGGGAGGCTGGAGTTACGAGCAGTACTTC.

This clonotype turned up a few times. The CDR3 DNA reads TGTGCCATCAGTGGGGATGACAAAGCCCCCGTAGATACGCAGTATTTT. It is translated as CAISGDDKAPVDTQYF. The rearrangement links TRBV10-3 to TRBJ2-3, with no clear D. The CDR3 runs to 16 residues. CDR1 is ENHRY and CDR2 is SYGVKD in the germline V gene. V lost 4 bases and J lost 5, with 19 bases in between.

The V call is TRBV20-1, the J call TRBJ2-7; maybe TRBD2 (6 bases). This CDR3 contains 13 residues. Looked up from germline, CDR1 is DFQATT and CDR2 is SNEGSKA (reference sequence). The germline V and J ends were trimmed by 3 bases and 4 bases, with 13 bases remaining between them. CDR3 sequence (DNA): TGCAGTGCTAGTTTGACTAGTGGGTACGAGCAGTACTTC. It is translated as CSASLTSGYEQYF.

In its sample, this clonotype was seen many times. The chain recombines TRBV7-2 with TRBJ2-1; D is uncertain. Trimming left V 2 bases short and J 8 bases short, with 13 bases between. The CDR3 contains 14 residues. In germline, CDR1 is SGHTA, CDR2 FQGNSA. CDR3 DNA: TGTGCCAGCAGCTTACATTCTAGAAGATATGAGCAGTTCTTC. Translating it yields CASSLHSRRYEQFF.

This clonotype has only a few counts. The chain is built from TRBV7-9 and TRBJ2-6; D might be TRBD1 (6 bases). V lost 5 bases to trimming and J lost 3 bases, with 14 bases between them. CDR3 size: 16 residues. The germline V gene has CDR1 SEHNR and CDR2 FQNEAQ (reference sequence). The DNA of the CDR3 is TGTGCCAGCAGCGTAACAGGGCTGGGTGGGGCCAACGTCCTGACTTTC. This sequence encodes CASSVTGLGGANVLTF. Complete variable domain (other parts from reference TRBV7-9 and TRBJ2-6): DTGVSQNPRHKITKRGQNVTFRCDPISEHNRLYWYRQTLGQGPEFLTYFQNEAQLEKSRLLSDRFSAERPKGSFSTLEIQRTEQGDSAMYLCASSVTGLGGANVLTFGAGSRLTVL.